Listed below are T cell receptor beta chains from one sample, sequenced in a study of shared clonotypes between healthy human individuals. The repertoire was sequenced with immunoSEQ multiplex PCR; TCRdb's copy has only in-frame clones and lacks some. The sample lists a few million clones; approximately 95% were seen once. The sequenced sample was naive CD4+ T cells from PBMCs. All receptors derive from a man between 18 and 29 years old in good health. Some clones in this sample may be carry-over from other donors' samples. Each CDR3 is given with its conserved first and last residue. A D gene is named only where the DNA matches it firmly. Clone size is not always given. Where it is, it says once, few, many or a class for expanded clones.

D: NA
size: NA
V: TRBV7-3
J: TRBJ2-1
DNA: TGTGCCAGCAGCTTAACCGGGGGAACCTACAATGAGCAGTTCTTC
CDR3: CASSLTGGTYNEQFF

D: NA
size: NA
V: TRBV5-1
J: TRBJ2-1
DNA: TGCGCCAGCAGCTTGCTAGGGGACAATGAGCAGTTCTTC
CDR3: CASSLLGDNEQFF

D: NA
size: NA
V: TRBV6-1
J: TRBJ2-3
DNA: TGTGCCACCCCCGGTCCCAGGTACACAGATACGCAGTATTTT
CDR3: CATPGPRYTDTQYF

D: TRBD1
size: NA
V: TRBV28
J: TRBJ2-7
DNA: TGTGCCAGCAGTGCGATGACAGGGGGCACCTACGAGCAGTACTTC
CDR3: CASSAMTGGTYEQYF

D: NA
size: NA
V: TRBV27
J: TRBJ1-2
DNA: TGTGCCAGCAGTTTCTCTGGGGAGGGTGGCTACACCTTC
CDR3: CASSFSGEGGYTF

D: NA
size: NA
V: TRBV5-1
J: TRBJ1-5
DNA: TGCGCCAGCAGCTTGGAGGGGGGAGACAATCAGCCCCAGCATTTT
CDR3: CASSLEGGDNQPQHF

D: NA
size: NA
V: TRBV14
J: TRBJ2-6
DNA: TGTGCCAGCAGCTTTCAACAGAGGGTCTCGGGGGCCAACGTCCTGACTTTC
CDR3: CASSFQQRVSGANVLTF

D: NA
size: NA
V: TRBV28
J: TRBJ2-5
DNA: TGTGCCAGCAGTTTATACAGGGCCGGGACCCAGTACTTC
CDR3: CASSLYRAGTQYF

D: NA
size: NA
V: TRBV4-3
J: TRBJ2-4
DNA: TGCGCCAGCAGCCTGGACTTGTCGGGAACTCCTTCGGCCAAAAACATTCAGTACTTC
CDR3: CASSLDLSGTPSAKNIQYF

D: NA
size: NA
V: TRBV5-1
J: TRBJ1-1
DNA: TGCGCCAGCAGCTTGGTCGGGCAGGGGATGACTAAGAACACTGAAGCTTTCTTT
CDR3: CASSLVGQGMTKNTEAFF

D: TRBD2
size: NA
V: TRBV5-4
J: TRBJ2-3
DNA: TGTGCCAGCAGCTCTAAACACGGGAGGGCAGATACGCAGTATTTT
CDR3: CASSSKHGRADTQYF

D: NA
size: NA
V: TRBV7-2
J: TRBJ2-1
DNA: TGTGCCCCCCAGTGGGCGAGAAGCTCCTACAATGAGCAGTTCTTC
CDR3: CAPQWARSSYNEQFF

D: TRBD2
size: NA
V: TRBV18
J: TRBJ2-3
DNA: TGTGCCAGCTCACCCCTAGCGGGAGGGAGCACAGATACGCAGTATTTT
CDR3: CASSPLAGGSTDTQYF

D: NA
size: NA
V: TRBV5-1
J: TRBJ2-2
DNA: TGCGCCAGCAACCGGGACGCCACCGGGGAGCTGTTTTTT
CDR3: CASNRDATGELFF

D: NA
size: few
V: TRBV7-2
J: TRBJ1-2
DNA: TGTGCCAGCAGCTTATTGACAGCCGGAGGGGATGGCTACACCTTC
CDR3: CASSLLTAGGDGYTF

D: TRBD2
size: NA
V: TRBV13
J: TRBJ2-1
DNA: TGTGCCAGCAGCTCCGCCGCGTCTGGCGGGAGCTCCTACAATGAGCAGTTCTTC
CDR3: CASSSAASGGSSYNEQFF

D: NA
size: NA
V: TRBV18
J: TRBJ2-5
DNA: TGTGCCAGCTCACCGTCCCTCGAGGAGACCCAGTACTTC
CDR3: CASSPSLEETQYF

D: NA
size: NA
V: TRBV7-6
J: TRBJ2-7
DNA: TGTGCCAGCAGCTCACCTTGGCGGGGCGGAGGGGAGCAGTACTTC
CDR3: CASSSPWRGGGEQYF

D: NA
size: once
V: TRBV9
J: TRBJ2-5
DNA: TGTGCCAGCAGCGTAGGCGGAACCCAAGAGACCCAGTACTTC
CDR3: CASSVGGTQETQYF

D: NA
size: NA
V: TRBV27
J: TRBJ2-5
DNA: TGTGCCAACACTATGACGGAGACCCAGTACTTC
CDR3: CANTMTETQYF